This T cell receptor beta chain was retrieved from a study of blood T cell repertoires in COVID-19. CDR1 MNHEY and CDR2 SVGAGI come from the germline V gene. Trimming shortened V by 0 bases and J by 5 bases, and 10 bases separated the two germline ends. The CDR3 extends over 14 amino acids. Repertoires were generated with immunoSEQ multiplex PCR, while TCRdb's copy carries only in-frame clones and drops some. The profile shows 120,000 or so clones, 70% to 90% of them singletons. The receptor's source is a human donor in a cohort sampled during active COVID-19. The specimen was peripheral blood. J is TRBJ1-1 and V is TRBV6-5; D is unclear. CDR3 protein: CASSYSIGSTEAFF. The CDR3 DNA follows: TGTGCCAGCAGTTACTCGATAGGGAGTACTGAAGCTTTCTTT.